This T cell receptor (beta chain) was obtained from a study of T cell responses to AZD1222 COVID-19 vaccine. Study-wide results and caveats: Females outnumbered males among donors, who were mostly white British; clonal diversity was possibly underestimated. Repertoire sampling occurred only after the peak T cell response. Close to half of spike-specific TCRs reportedly recognize unmutated variant regions. The study identified only five to seven AZD1222 recipients as seropositive at baseline.

The protocol was immunoSEQ multiplex PCR, while the TCRdb copy is restricted to in-frame clones and leaves out a portion. The table includes some 200,000 clones, more than 85% detected once. The J segment lost 2 bases and the V segment lost 3 bases, leaving 3 bases of the junction unmatched. CDR1 SGHRS and CDR2 YFSETQ come from the germline V gene. The length of the CDR3 is 14 residues. On this clone: Its specificity is unknown.

The input for sequencing was peripheral blood, taken on day 0 of MenACWY control vaccination. V is TRBV5-1 and J is TRBJ2-3; 7 nucleotides agree with TRBD1. The receptor's source is an adult in good health. The CDR3 bases are TGCGCCAGCAGCTGGGACAGACCCACAGATACGCAGTATTTT. Translated, it gives CASSWDRPTDTQYF. Together with reference TRBV5-1 and TRBJ2-3, the CDR3 gives the full variable domain: KAGVTQTPRYLIKTRGQQVTLSCSPISGHRSVSWYQQTPGQGLQFLFEYFSETQRNKGNFPGRFSGRQFSNSRSEMNVSTLELGDSALYLCASSWDRPTDTQYFGPGTRLTVL.